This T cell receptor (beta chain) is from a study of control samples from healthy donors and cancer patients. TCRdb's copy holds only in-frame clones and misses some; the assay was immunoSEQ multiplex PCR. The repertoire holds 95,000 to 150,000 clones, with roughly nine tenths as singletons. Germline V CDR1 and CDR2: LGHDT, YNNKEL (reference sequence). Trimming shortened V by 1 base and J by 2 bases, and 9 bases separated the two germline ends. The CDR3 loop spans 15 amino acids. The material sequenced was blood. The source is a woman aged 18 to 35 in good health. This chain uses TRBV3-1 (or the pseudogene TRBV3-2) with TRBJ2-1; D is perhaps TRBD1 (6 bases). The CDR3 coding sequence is TGTGCCAGCAGCCAAGTGTGGGGGCCCTACAATGAGCAGTTCTTC. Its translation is CASSQVWGPYNEQFF.